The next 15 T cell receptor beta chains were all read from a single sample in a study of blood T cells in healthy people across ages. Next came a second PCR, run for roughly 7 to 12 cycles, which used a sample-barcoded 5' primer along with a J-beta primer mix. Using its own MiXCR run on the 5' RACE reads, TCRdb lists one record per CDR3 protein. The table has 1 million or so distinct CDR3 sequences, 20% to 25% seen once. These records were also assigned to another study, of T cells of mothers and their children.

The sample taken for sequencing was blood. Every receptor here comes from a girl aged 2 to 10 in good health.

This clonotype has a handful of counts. CDR3 nucleotide sequence: TGCGCCAGCAGCCAAGACCCAGGGCACGCTACCGAGCAGTACTTC. Its translation: CASSQDPGHATEQYF. V is TRBV4-3 and J is TRBJ2-7; maybe TRBD1 (5 bases). The length of the CDR3 is 15 residues. V was cut by 0 bases and J by 6 bases, with 15 bases left in between. Germline V gives CDR1 LGHNA, CDR2 YSLEER.

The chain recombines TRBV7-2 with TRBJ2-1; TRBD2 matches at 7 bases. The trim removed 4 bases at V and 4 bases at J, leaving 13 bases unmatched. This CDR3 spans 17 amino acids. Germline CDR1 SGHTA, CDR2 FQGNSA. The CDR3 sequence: CASSSGHGTTLYNEQFF. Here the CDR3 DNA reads TGTGCCAGCAGCTCAGGGCACGGGACTACCTTATACAATGAGCAGTTCTTC. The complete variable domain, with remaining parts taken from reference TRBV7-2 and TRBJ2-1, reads GAGVSQSPSNKVTEKGKDVELRCDPISGHTALYWYRQSLGQGLEFLIYFQGNSAPDKSGLPSDRFSAERTGGSVSTLTIQRTQQEDSAVYLCASSSGHGTTLYNEQFFGPGTRLTVL.

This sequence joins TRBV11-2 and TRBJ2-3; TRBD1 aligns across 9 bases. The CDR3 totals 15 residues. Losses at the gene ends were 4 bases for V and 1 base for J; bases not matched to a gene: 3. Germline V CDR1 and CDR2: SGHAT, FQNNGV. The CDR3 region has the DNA TGTGCCAGCAGCTCTGACAGGGGGGGCACAGATACGCAGTATTTT. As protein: CASSSDRGGTDTQYF.

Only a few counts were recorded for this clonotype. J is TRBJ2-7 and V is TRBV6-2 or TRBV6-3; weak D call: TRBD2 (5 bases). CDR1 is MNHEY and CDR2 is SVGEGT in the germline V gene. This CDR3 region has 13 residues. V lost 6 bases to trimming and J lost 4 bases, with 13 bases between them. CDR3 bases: TGTGCCAGCAGACCCTACGGACTTTACGAGCAGTACTTC. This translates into CASRPYGLYEQYF.

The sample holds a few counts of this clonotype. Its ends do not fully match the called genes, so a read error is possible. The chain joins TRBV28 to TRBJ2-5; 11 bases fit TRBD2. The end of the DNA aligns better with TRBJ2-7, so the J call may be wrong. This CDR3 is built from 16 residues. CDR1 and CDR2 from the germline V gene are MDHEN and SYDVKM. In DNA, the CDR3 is TGTGCCGGCAGCCAACCGGGGACTAGCGGCTCCTACGAGCAGTACTTC. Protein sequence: CAGSQPGTSGSYEQYF.

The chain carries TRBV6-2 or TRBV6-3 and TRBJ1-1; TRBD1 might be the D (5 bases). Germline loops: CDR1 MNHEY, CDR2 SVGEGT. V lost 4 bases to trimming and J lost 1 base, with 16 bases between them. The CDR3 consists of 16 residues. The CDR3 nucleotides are TGTGCCAGCAGTTTGGAGGGGCCCGTTGGGAACACTGAAGCTTTCTTT. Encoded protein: CASSLEGPVGNTEAFF.

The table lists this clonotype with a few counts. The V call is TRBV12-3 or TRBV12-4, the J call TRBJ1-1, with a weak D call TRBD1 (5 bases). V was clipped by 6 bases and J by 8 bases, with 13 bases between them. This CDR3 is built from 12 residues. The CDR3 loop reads CASSPGPLEAFF. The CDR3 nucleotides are TGTGCCAGCAGCCCAGGGCCCCTCGAAGCTTTCTTT.

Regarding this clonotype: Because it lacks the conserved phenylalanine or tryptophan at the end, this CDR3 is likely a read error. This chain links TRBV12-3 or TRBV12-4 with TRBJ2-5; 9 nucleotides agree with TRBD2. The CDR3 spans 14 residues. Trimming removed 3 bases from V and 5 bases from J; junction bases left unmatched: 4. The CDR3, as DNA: TGTGCCAGCAGTTTCCCGGCGGGGGGGGAGACCCAGTACCTC. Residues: CASSFPAGGETQYL.

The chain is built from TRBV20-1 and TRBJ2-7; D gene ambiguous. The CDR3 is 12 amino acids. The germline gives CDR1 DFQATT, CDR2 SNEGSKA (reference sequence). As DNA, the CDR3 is TGCAGCGCGAGGCCCAATTCCTACGAGCAGTACTTC. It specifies CSARPNSYEQYF.

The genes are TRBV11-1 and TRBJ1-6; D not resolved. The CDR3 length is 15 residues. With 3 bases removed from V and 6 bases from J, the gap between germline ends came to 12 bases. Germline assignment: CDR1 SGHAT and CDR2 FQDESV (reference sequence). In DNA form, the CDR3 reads TGTGCCAGCAGCTTTTATCGCGAAGCTAATTCACCCCTCCACTTT. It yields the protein CASSFYREANSPLHF. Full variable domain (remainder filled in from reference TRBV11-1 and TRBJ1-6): EAEVAQSPRYKITEKSQAVAFWCDPISGHATLYWYRQILGQGPELLVQFQDESVVDDSQLPKDRFSAERLKGVDSTLKIQPAELGDSAMYLCASSFYREANSPLHFGNGTRLTVT.

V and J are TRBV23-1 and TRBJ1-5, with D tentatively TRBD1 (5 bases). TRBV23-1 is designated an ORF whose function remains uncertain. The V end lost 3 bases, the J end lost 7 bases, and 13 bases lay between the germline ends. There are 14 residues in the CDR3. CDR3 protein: CASSHRQGFQPQHF. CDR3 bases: TGCGCCAGCAGTCACCGCCAGGGATTCCAGCCCCAGCATTTT.

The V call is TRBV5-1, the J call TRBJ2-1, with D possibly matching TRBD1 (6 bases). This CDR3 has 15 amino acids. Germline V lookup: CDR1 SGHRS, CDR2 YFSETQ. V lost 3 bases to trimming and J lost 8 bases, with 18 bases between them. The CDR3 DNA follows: TGCGCCAGCAGCTCTGACAGGCGCGCGGTGTATGAGCAGTTCTTC. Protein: CASSSDRRAVYEQFF.

As DNA, the CDR3 is TGCGCCAGCAGCTTGGGACAGCAAAACACCGGGGAGCTGTTTTTT. Its protein is CASSLGQQNTGELFF. V and J are TRBV5-1 and TRBJ2-2; D possibly corresponds to TRBD1 (5 bases). This CDR3 region has 15 residues. Trimming took off 0 bases at V and 2 bases at J, with 8 bases between the two ends. Germline V gives CDR1 SGHRS, CDR2 YFSETQ.

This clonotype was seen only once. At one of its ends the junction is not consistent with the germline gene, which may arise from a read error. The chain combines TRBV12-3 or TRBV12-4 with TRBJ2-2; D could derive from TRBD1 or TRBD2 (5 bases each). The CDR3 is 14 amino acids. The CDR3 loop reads CASSSGFDTGELFF. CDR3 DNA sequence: TGTGCCAGCAGTTCAGGGTTCGACACCGGGGAGCTATTTTTT.

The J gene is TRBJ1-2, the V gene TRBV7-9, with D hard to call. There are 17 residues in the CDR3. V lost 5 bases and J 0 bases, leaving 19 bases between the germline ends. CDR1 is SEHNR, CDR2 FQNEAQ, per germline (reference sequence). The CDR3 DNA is TGTGCCAGCAGCCCGCCCCAGATTTGGCATTCTAACTATGGCTACACCTTC. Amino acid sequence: CASSPPQIWHSNYGYTF.